This T cell receptor beta chain was sequenced during a study of read filtering for tumor transcriptome and immune sequencing. Study as a whole: Per sample, TCR-region reads ranged about 4.05 to 10.27 million by IR-seq, about 75 to 1,300 by RNA-seq. General study results and limits: In IR-seq, single-read clonotypes were roughly 80% of clonotypes but 3.5% to 4% of reads.

From germline, CDR1 is SEHNR and CDR2 FQNEAQ (reference sequence). The CDR3 runs 15 residues. Trimming removed 4 bases from V and 5 bases from J; junction bases left unmatched: 11. Every patient had bone marrow sampled while the disease was active. By its share, this clonotype is medium-sized. The antigen remains unidentified. From roughly 0.4 ug of RNA, a library with molecular barcoded alpha/delta and beta/gamma adaptors was made. MiXCR, applied by TCRdb to the reads, yields one record per CDR3 protein. The table records 35,000 to 50,000 distinct CDR3 sequences, more than 13% of them present only once.

The source material was a population of CD138-negative cells sorted from bone marrow. This TCR was recovered from a donor aged 40 or over with multiple myeloma. The chain carries TRBV7-9 and TRBJ2-7; 7 bases fit TRBD1. The CDR3 DNA reads TGTGCCAGCAGCTCTCACAGGGGTCGTTTGGACGAGCAGTACTTC. Encoded protein: CASSSHRGRLDEQYF. The whole variable domain, remainder taken from reference TRBV7-9 and TRBJ2-7, is DTGVSQNPRHKITKRGQNVTFRCDPISEHNRLYWYRQTLGQGPEFLTYFQNEAQLEKSRLLSDRFSAERPKGSFSTLEIQRTEQGDSAMYLCASSSHRGRLDEQYFGPGTRLTVT.